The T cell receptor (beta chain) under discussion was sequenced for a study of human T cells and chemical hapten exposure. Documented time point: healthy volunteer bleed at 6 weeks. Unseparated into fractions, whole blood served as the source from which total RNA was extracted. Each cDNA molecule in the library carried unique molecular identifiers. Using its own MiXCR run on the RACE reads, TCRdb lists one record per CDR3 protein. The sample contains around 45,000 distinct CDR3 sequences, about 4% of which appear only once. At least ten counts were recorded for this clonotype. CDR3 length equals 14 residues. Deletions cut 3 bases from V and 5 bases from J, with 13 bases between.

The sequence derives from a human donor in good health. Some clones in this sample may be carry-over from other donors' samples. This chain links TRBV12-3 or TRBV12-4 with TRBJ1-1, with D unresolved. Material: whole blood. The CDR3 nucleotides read TGTGCCAGCAGTTTGTTGTCTGACGTGACTGAAGCTTTCTTT. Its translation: CASSLLSDVTEAFF.